The 31 T cell receptor beta chains presented below share a single source sample, sequenced in a study of T-cell reconstitution after alpha-beta-depleted transplantation in children. Library preparation (for TCRbeta) was performed with unique molecular identifiers. TCRdb redid the calling of the PCR reads with MiXCR, one entry per CDR3 protein. The table lists over 200,000 distinct CDR3 sequences, about 9.5% of them singletons. The input for sequencing was PBMCs from the stem cell graft donor, taken from the stem cell graft. These receptors all come from a human donor who donated a stem cell graft to a child with acute lymphoblastic leukemia.

This clonotype came up many times. Mismatch with germline at one junction end may stem from a read error. The J gene is TRBJ1-2, the V gene TRBV15, with TRBD1 matching over 12 bases. Germline-derived CDR1 and CDR2 are LNHNV and YYDKDF (reference sequence). CDR3 length: 13 amino acids. The CDR3 bases are TGTGCCACCAGCAGGGGACAGGGGGCGGTACTCGTCTTC. Its protein product is CATSRGQGAVLVF. Using reference TRBV15 and TRBJ1-2 for the parts outside the CDR3, the full variable domain is DAMVIQNPRYQVTQFGKPVTLSCSQTLNHNVMYWYQQKSSQAPKLLFHYYDKDFNNEADTPDNFQSRRPNTSFCFLDIRSPGLGDTAMYLCATSRGQGAVLVFGSGTRLTVV.

This clonotype appeared many times. The J gene is TRBJ1-1, the V gene TRBV7-8; possible D gene TRBD1, 5 bases. The V gene lost 5 bases and the J gene lost 1 base, with 14 bases spanning the gap. The CDR3 is 15 residues long. The germline CDR1 and CDR2 sequences are SGHVS and FQNEAQ. DNA of the CDR3: TGTGCCAGCAGCGCTCCCGGGACGGCGAACACTGAAGCTTTCTTT. Protein sequence: CASSAPGTANTEAFF.

This clonotype occurred many times. The rearrangement links TRBV11-2 to TRBJ2-7; D possibly uses TRBD1 or TRBD2 (5 bases each). With 3 bases removed from V and 0 bases from J, the gap between germline ends came to 18 bases. CDR1 is SGHAT and CDR2 is FQNNGV in the germline V gene. This CDR3 comprises 17 residues. CDR3 sequence: CASSLGTGTVSSYEQYF. CDR3 coding DNA: TGTGCCAGCAGCTTGGGAACCGGGACCGTGAGCTCCTACGAGCAGTACTTC. The entire variable domain, with the rest obtained from reference TRBV11-2 and TRBJ2-7, is as follows: EAGVAQSPRYKIIEKRQSVAFWCNPISGHATLYWYQQILGQGPKLLIQFQNNGVVDDSQLPKDRFSAERLKGVDSTLKIQPAKLEDSAVYLCASSLGTGTVSSYEQYFGPGTRLTVT.

This clonotype was recorded many times. J is TRBJ1-5 and V is TRBV7-9, with D perhaps matching TRBD1 (5 bases). The V gene's germline CDR1 is SEHNR and CDR2 FQNEAQ (reference sequence). This CDR3 spans 15 amino acids. V gave up 2 bases and J gave up 15 bases, with 23 bases separating them. The CDR3 nucleotides read TGTGCCAGCAGCTTATTCAGGGACTCCAAAAGAATTTTGCATTTT. Protein product: CASSLFRDSKRILHF. Drawing the rest from reference TRBV7-9 and TRBJ1-5, the complete variable domain is DTGVSQNPRHKITKRGQNVTFRCDPISEHNRLYWYRQTLGQGPEFLTYFQNEAQLEKSRLLSDRFSAERPKGSFSTLEIQRTEQGDSAMYLCASSLFRDSKRILHFGDGTRLSIL.

V gene TRBV20-1 combines with J gene TRBJ2-7, with 8 bases that match TRBD1. CDR3 size: 14 residues. In germline, CDR1 is DFQATT, CDR2 SNEGSKA (reference sequence). V gave up 2 bases and J gave up 5 bases; unmatched junction bases: 8. The CDR3 spells CSARLGQGSNEQYF. The DNA for the CDR3 is TGCAGTGCTAGACTCGGACAGGGAAGTAACGAGCAGTACTTC.

This clonotype appeared a few times. This sequence joins TRBV27 and TRBJ2-3; weak D call: TRBD2 (6 bases). V lost 2 bases, J lost 4 bases, and 13 bases lay in between. This CDR3 comprises 15 residues. CDR1 and CDR2 from the germline V gene are MNHEY and SMNVEV (reference sequence). The DNA of the CDR3 is TGTGCCAGCAGTTTAGGAGGGGTGAGGGCAGATACGCAGTATTTT. It encodes CASSLGGVRADTQYF.

The chain employs TRBV5-1 and TRBJ2-5; D is perhaps TRBD1 or TRBD2 (6 bases each). The CDR3 has 13 residues. Per germline, CDR1 SGHRS and CDR2 YFSETQ. Trimming took 3 bases from V and 5 from J, leaving 11 bases between them. The CDR3 DNA reads as TGCGCCAGCAGCTCGGGGGCTTGGGAGACCCAGTACTTC. Residues: CASSSGAWETQYF.

This clonotype showed up many times. The chain joins TRBV7-2 to TRBJ2-1; D is unclear. This CDR3 has 12 residues. Germline V gene data show CDR1 as SGHTA and CDR2 as FQGNSA. Trimming left V 1 base short and J 5 bases short, with 3 bases between. CDR3 DNA sequence: TGTGCCAGCAGCTTAGTCCACAATGAGCAGTTCTTC. Amino acid sequence: CASSLVHNEQFF.

In its sample, this clonotype was seen many times. This chain links TRBV7-2 with TRBJ2-7, with D possibly being TRBD1 or TRBD2 (5 bases each). Germline V gene lookup returns CDR1 SGHTA and CDR2 FQGNSA. Trimming cost V 5 bases and J 4 bases, with 12 bases left between them. CDR3 size: 13 residues. CDR3 DNA: TGTGCCAGCAGCCTTGAGGGGTGGTACGAGCAGTACTTC. Its translation is CASSLEGWYEQYF.

This clonotype was seen at least ten times. CDR3 DNA: TGCGCCAGCAGCTTGGGGGACCCAGATCAGCCCCAGCATTTT. This translates into CASSLGDPDQPQHF. This chain links TRBV5-1 with TRBJ1-5; perhaps TRBD1 as D (5 bases). Germline-derived CDR1 and CDR2 are SGHRS and YFSETQ. V was pared by 0 bases and J by 5 bases, with 9 bases between. CDR3 length: 14 amino acids.

This clonotype came up many times. The CDR3: CASSLSGLDEKLFF. The CDR3 DNA reads TGTGCCAGCAGTTTATCGGGGTTGGATGAAAAACTGTTTTTT. This chain links TRBV12-3 or TRBV12-4 with TRBJ1-4; D unclear. The CDR3 is made up of 14 amino acids. V was clipped by 2 bases and J by 6 bases, with 10 bases between them.

At least ten counts were recorded for this clonotype. The CDR3 DNA is TGTGCCAGCTCACCGGTGGGCGGGGTGGCTAACAATGAGCAGTTCTTC. Encoded protein: CASSPVGGVANNEQFF. This sequence joins TRBV18 and TRBJ2-1, with a possible D match to TRBD2 (6 bases). Germline assignment: CDR1 KGHSH and CDR2 LQKENI. V lost 3 bases to trimming and J lost 5 bases, with 17 bases between them. The CDR3 has 16 amino acids. Based on the CDR3 plus reference TRBV18 and TRBJ2-1, the full variable domain is NAGVMQNPRHLVRRRGQEARLRCSPMKGHSHVYWYRQLPEEGLKFMVYLQKENIIDESGMPKERFSAEFPKEGPSILRIQQVVRGDSAAYFCASSPVGGVANNEQFFGPGTRLTVL.

This clonotype came up many times. The chain uses TRBV5-1 and TRBJ1-4; D is ambiguous. Per the germline V gene, CDR1 is SGHRS and CDR2 is YFSETQ. The CDR3 contains 14 residues. Trimming removed 6 bases from V and 4 bases from J, with 13 bases in between. The CDR3: CASMPGLHNEKLFF. Written as DNA, the CDR3 is TGCGCCAGCATGCCGGGCCTTCATAATGAAAAACTGTTTTTT.

This clonotype was counted many times. This chain links TRBV20-1 with TRBJ2-7; the match to TRBD2 covers 9 bases. V lost 0 bases to trimming and J lost 0 bases; unmatched junction nucleotides: 6. The CDR3 sequence is 16 residues long. Germline V gives CDR1 DFQATT, CDR2 SNEGSKA (reference sequence). Here the CDR3 DNA reads TGCAGTGCTAGAGAAGTAGCGGGGGCCGTCTCCTACGAGCAGTACTTC. Translated, it gives CSAREVAGAVSYEQYF.

This clonotype was recorded at least ten times. The CDR3 does not close with the conserved phenylalanine or tryptophan, likely indicating a read error. The chain couples TRBV20-1 to TRBJ1-1; D is uncertain. V lost 3 bases to trimming and J lost 1 base, with 12 bases between them. Germline assignment: CDR1 DFQATT and CDR2 SNEGSKA (reference sequence). The CDR3 sequence is 14 residues long. The CDR3 nucleotides read TGCAGTGCTAGTATCCCCTTTGGGAACACTGAAGCTTTCCTT. It yields the protein CSASIPFGNTEAFL.

This clonotype has only a few counts. V gene TRBV5-1 combines with J gene TRBJ2-1; D might be TRBD2 (7 bases). The CDR3 is 17 residues long. Trimming took 2 bases from V and 7 from J, leaving 22 bases between them. CDR1 is SGHRS, CDR2 YFSETQ, per germline. CDR3 sequence (DNA): TGCGCCAGCAGCTTAAATTCCTGGGGGGGCCGCGGTAATGAGCAGTTCTTC. This gives the protein CASSLNSWGGRGNEQFF.

This clonotype was picked up many times. The CDR3 loop is CSARGTGTGKSPLHF. The CDR3 DNA sequence: TGCAGTGCTAGAGGTACCGGGACAGGGAAGTCACCCCTCCACTTT. This chain joins TRBV20-1 and TRBJ1-6; 9 bases match TRBD1. This CDR3 contains 15 residues. Unmatched junction bases numbered 8, after V lost 1 base and J lost 10 bases. Germline V lookup: CDR1 DFQATT, CDR2 SNEGSKA (reference sequence).

The genes are TRBV10-2 and TRBJ2-7; D ambiguous. Trimming took 4 bases from V and 2 from J, leaving 12 bases between them. Germline loops: CDR1 WSHSY, CDR2 SAAADI. The CDR3 runs to 14 residues. CDR3 coding DNA: TGCGCCAGCAGTGGCCTAGTTCGGACCTACGAGCAGTACTTC. This translates into CASSGLVRTYEQYF.

This clonotype was recorded at least ten times. This chain links TRBV12-3 or TRBV12-4 with TRBJ2-7, with 11 nucleotides matching TRBD2. V trimming: 4 bases; J trimming: 7 bases; junction bases outside the gene matches: 9. The CDR3 spans 15 residues. CDR3 protein: CASSSAGLAGGEQYF. CDR3 coding DNA: TGTGCCAGCAGTTCCGCCGGACTAGCGGGCGGAGAGCAGTACTTC.

This clonotype has a count of ten or more. The chain joins TRBV5-4 to TRBJ2-7; D call uncertain. The CDR3 consists of 13 residues. Germline V CDR1 and CDR2: SGHNT, YYREEE (reference sequence). V was pared by 3 bases and J by 3 bases, with 10 bases between. The CDR3 protein is CASSSDQYYEQYF. The CDR3 bases are TGTGCCAGCAGCTCAGACCAATACTACGAGCAGTACTTC.

This clonotype has a count of ten or more. The gene calls are TRBV20-1 and TRBJ2-1; no clear D gene. In germline, CDR1 is DFQATT, CDR2 SNEGSKA (reference sequence). Between the trimmed V and J ends, which lost 0 bases and 12 bases, there was a span of 12 bases. CDR3 length equals 12 residues. As DNA, the CDR3 is TGCAGTGCTAGAGATCATCTACGGAGGCAGTTCTTC. It specifies CSARDHLRRQFF.

This clonotype was counted ten times or more. The chain links TRBV12-3 or TRBV12-4 to TRBJ1-5, with unresolved D. Trimming stripped 5 bases from V and 15 bases from J, with 17 bases between. CDR3 size: 12 residues. Here the CDR3 reads CASSIGAGLGHF. Here the CDR3 DNA reads TGTGCCAGCAGTATAGGTGCTGGACTCGGGCATTTT.

In this sample, this clonotype turned up a few times. The chain carries TRBV20-1 and TRBJ2-7; D is tentatively TRBD1 or TRBD2 (5 bases each). The CDR3 runs 14 residues. V was shortened by 6 bases and J by 2 bases, with 17 bases between the two germline ends. Per the germline V gene, CDR1 is DFQATT and CDR2 is SNEGSKA (reference sequence). Written as DNA, the CDR3 is TGCAGTGCCTACATCCCAGGGAGTGCCTACGAGCAGTACTTC. Translating it yields CSAYIPGSAYEQYF.

This clonotype was counted a few times. This chain links TRBV6-2 or TRBV6-3 with TRBJ1-1; 8 bases agree with TRBD1. The CDR3 totals 19 residues. Per the germline V gene, CDR1 is MNHEY and CDR2 is SVGEGT. V lost 2 bases and J lost 0; bases outside the gene matches: 14. The CDR3 region is CASSYPLTGEGGMNTEAFF. CDR3 in DNA: TGTGCCAGCAGTTACCCGCTGACAGGGGAGGGGGGGATGAACACTGAAGCTTTCTTT.

The chain carries TRBV12-3 or TRBV12-4 and TRBJ1-2; 8 bases are shared with TRBD1. The CDR3 covers 15 residues. V shed 1 base, J shed 5 bases, and the junction held 6 bases outside the gene matches. DNA of the CDR3: TGTGCCAGCAGTTTAGGAGCGACAGGGGAATATGGCTACACCTTC. This encodes CASSLGATGEYGYTF.

The gene calls are TRBV20-1 and TRBJ2-1; possibly TRBD2 for D (8 bases). CDR1 and CDR2 (germline): DFQATT, SNEGSKA (reference sequence). The V gene lost 0 bases and the J gene lost 7 bases, with 28 bases spanning the gap. This CDR3 has 19 residues. The CDR3 region has the DNA TGCAGTGCTAGAGATCGCGTGAATAGGGGGCGGGGGGTTGGTAATGAGCAGTTCTTC. Translation gives CSARDRVNRGRGVGNEQFF.

This clonotype was observed at least ten times. This chain joins TRBV5-1 and TRBJ1-1; the D is unclear. Germline V gene sequence: CDR1 SGHRS, CDR2 YFSETQ. This CDR3 is built from 12 residues. V lost 4 bases, J lost 2 bases, and 6 bases lay in between. The CDR3 loop is CASSAGNTEAFF. CDR3 coding DNA: TGCGCCAGCAGCGCCGGTAACACTGAAGCTTTCTTT. Full variable domain (rest looked up from reference TRBV5-1 and TRBJ1-1): KAGVTQTPRYLIKTRGQQVTLSCSPISGHRSVSWYQQTPGQGLQFLFEYFSETQRNKGNFPGRFSGRQFSNSRSEMNVSTLELGDSALYLCASSAGNTEAFFGQGTRLTVV.

The V and J genes are TRBV29-1 and TRBJ1-2; 8 bases agree with TRBD1. The CDR3 has 12 amino acids. The ends lost 7 bases at V and 2 bases at J; junction bases unmatched: 3. Per germline, CDR1 SQVTM and CDR2 ANQGSEA. The CDR3 region has the DNA TGCAGCGCGGACAGGGCAAACTATGGCTACACCTTC. This encodes CSADRANYGYTF.

This clonotype was counted only a few times. The chain uses TRBV5-1 and TRBJ1-1; 11 positions match TRBD1. In germline, CDR1 is SGHRS, CDR2 YFSETQ. The CDR3 extends over 16 amino acids. Trimming cost V 1 base and J 4 bases; bases outside gene matches: 6. The CDR3 DNA reads as TGCGCCAGCAGCTTGTCCTCCGGGACAGGGGGCACTGAAGCTTTCTTT. It is translated as CASSLSSGTGGTEAFF. Variable domain in full (rest from reference TRBV5-1 and TRBJ1-1): KAGVTQTPRYLIKTRGQQVTLSCSPISGHRSVSWYQQTPGQGLQFLFEYFSETQRNKGNFPGRFSGRQFSNSRSEMNVSTLELGDSALYLCASSLSSGTGGTEAFFGQGTRLTVV.

The chain combines TRBV27 with TRBJ2-3; 9 bases line up with TRBD2. CDR3 size: 17 residues. J gave up 6 bases and V 4 bases, and 14 bases lay outside the gene matches. Looked up from germline, CDR1 is MNHEY and CDR2 is SMNVEV (reference sequence). CDR3 nucleotide sequence: TGTGCCAGCAGTTCACCCTCCCAGCGGGGGGTGGAGGATACGCAGTATTTT. Amino acids: CASSSPSQRGVEDTQYF.

This clonotype occurred a few times. The chain has TRBV25-1 and TRBJ1-3, with D possibly matching TRBD1 (5 bases). Trimming left V 3 bases short and J 2 bases short, with 11 bases between. Looked up from germline, CDR1 is MGHDK and CDR2 is SYGVNS. The CDR3 length is 15 residues. The CDR3 sequence: CASSDPKGPGNTIYF. CDR3 coding DNA: TGTGCCAGCAGTGATCCGAAGGGGCCTGGAAACACCATATATTTT.